The next 20 T cell receptor beta chains were all read from a single sample in a study of OX40 agonist ivuxolimab in advanced cancers. Repertoires were generated with immunoSEQ multiplex PCR, while TCRdb's copy carries only in-frame clones and drops some. In the table there are 60,000 or so clones, about 88% of which are singletons. The source was CD4+ or CD8+ T cells sorted from blood, collected in a trial of the OX40 agonist ivuxolimab. These receptor sequences come from an adult with an advanced solid tumor such as melanoma, head and neck, liver or kidney cancer.

The CDR3 DNA reads TGTGCCACCAGCAGAGATCTTTACACCGGGGAGCTGTTTTTT. Translated, it gives CATSRDLYTGELFF. The J gene is TRBJ2-2, the V gene TRBV15; D unresolved. V lost 0 bases and J 3 bases, leaving 5 bases between the germline ends. The germline V gene has CDR1 LNHNV and CDR2 YYDKDF (reference sequence). The CDR3 runs to 14 residues.

The CDR3 nucleotides are TGCGCCAGCAGCTTTAGCGGGACCTACAATGAGCAGTTCTTC. It yields the protein CASSFSGTYNEQFF. The chain has TRBV5-1 and TRBJ2-1; 8 bases align to TRBD2. CDR3 size: 14 residues. CDR1 is SGHRS, CDR2 YFSETQ, per germline. V shed 2 bases, J shed 2 bases, and the junction held 0 bases outside the gene matches.

As for this clone: The sample contains more than one DNA sequence encoding this CDR3. V is TRBV5-4 and J is TRBJ1-1; tentative D call: TRBD1 (5 bases). Germline V gene lookup returns CDR1 SGHNT and CDR2 YYREEE (reference sequence). This CDR3 comprises 13 residues. Trimming shortened V by 5 bases and J by 1 base, and 9 bases separated the two germline ends. The CDR3 is CASSLDRNTEAFF. CDR3 in DNA: TGTGCCAGCAGTTTAGACAGGAACACTGAAGCTTTCTTT.

The rearrangement joins TRBV13 to TRBJ2-7, with 7 positions matching TRBD1. Trimming cost V 4 bases and J 5 bases; bases outside gene matches: 11. CDR3 length equals 15 residues. Germline lookup yields CDR1 PRHDT and CDR2 FYEKMQ (reference sequence). Written as DNA, the CDR3 is TGTGCCAGCAGCTCCTCGACAGGGTTTAAGAACGAGCAGTACTTC. It yields the protein CASSSSTGFKNEQYF. The complete variable domain, with remaining parts taken from reference TRBV13 and TRBJ2-7, reads AAGVIQSPRHLIKEKRETATLKCYPIPRHDTVYWYQQGPGQDPQFLISFYEKMQSDKGSIPDRFSAQQFSDYHSELNMSSLELGDSALYFCASSSSTGFKNEQYFGPGTRLTVT.

The chain joins TRBV14 to TRBJ2-3; D not certain. The ends were cut back, 2 bases at V and 2 bases at J, with 11 bases in the middle. CDR3 length: 15 amino acids. Germline CDR1 reads SGHDN; CDR2 reads FVKESK. DNA of the CDR3: TGTGCCAGCAGCCAACTAGGACCAGTCACAGATACGCAGTATTTT. It codes for CASSQLGPVTDTQYF. The complete variable domain, with remaining parts taken from reference TRBV14 and TRBJ2-3, reads EAGVTQFPSHSVIEKGQTVTLRCDPISGHDNLYWYRRVMGKEIKFLLHFVKESKQDESGMPNNRFLAERTGGTYSTLKVQPAELEDSGVYFCASSQLGPVTDTQYFGPGTRLTVL.

The rearrangement uses TRBV15 and TRBJ2-1; maybe TRBD2 (6 bases). Germline-derived CDR1 and CDR2 are LNHNV and YYDKDF (reference sequence). V was trimmed by 3 bases and J by 4 bases, leaving 7 bases between them. This CDR3 comprises 13 residues. CDR3 in amino acids: CATSRGGYNEQFF. The DNA of the CDR3 is TGTGCCACCAGCAGGGGAGGATACAATGAGCAGTTCTTC.

The chain joins TRBV6-6 to TRBJ2-5; maybe TRBD1 (5 bases). The CDR3 totals 16 residues. The V gene's germline CDR1 is MNHNY and CDR2 SVGAGI (reference sequence). The ends were cut back, 5 bases at V and 5 bases at J, with 21 bases in the middle. CDR3 coding DNA: TGTGCCAGCAGTCGCCGGTCGACAGTGGGGTCGGAGACCCAGTACTTC. Amino acid sequence: CASSRRSTVGSETQYF.

The V gene is TRBV7-9, the J gene TRBJ2-5, with D hard to call. V lost 5 bases, J lost 1 base, and 11 bases lay in between. The CDR3 consists of 14 residues. Germline assignment: CDR1 SEHNR and CDR2 FQNEAQ (reference sequence). The CDR3 sequence is CASSRVLPQETQYF. Here the CDR3 DNA reads TGTGCCAGCAGCAGAGTACTACCCCAAGAGACCCAGTACTTC. The entire variable domain, with the rest obtained from reference TRBV7-9 and TRBJ2-5, is as follows: DTGVSQNPRHKITKRGQNVTFRCDPISEHNRLYWYRQTLGQGPEFLTYFQNEAQLEKSRLLSDRFSAERPKGSFSTLEIQRTEQGDSAMYLCASSRVLPQETQYFGPGTRLLVL.

This rearrangement joins TRBV11-3 to TRBJ2-3; D remains ambiguous. This CDR3 has 13 amino acids. The germline gives CDR1 SGHNT, CDR2 YENEEA. Trimming removed 1 base from V and 6 bases from J, with 8 bases in between. The CDR3 is CASSLATSDTQYF. The CDR3 DNA is TGTGCCAGCAGCTTAGCTACTTCCGATACGCAGTATTTT.

The count of this clone is one. This chain joins TRBV11-2 and TRBJ2-1; D is possibly TRBD2 (6 bases). The CDR3 is 14 residues long. Germline assignment: CDR1 SGHAT and CDR2 FQNNGV. Trimming took 3 bases from V and 10 from J, leaving 16 bases between them. The CDR3 DNA reads as TGTGCCAGCAGCTTGATTCTAACGGGAGACGAGCAGTTCTTC. Residues: CASSLILTGDEQFF.

The chain is built from TRBV7-2 and TRBJ1-4; no reliable D call. Between the trimmed V and J ends, which lost 2 bases and 7 bases, there was a span of 8 bases. The CDR3 spans 13 residues. CDR1 and CDR2 (germline): SGHTA, FQGNSA. CDR3 protein: CASSLNMGEKLFF. The CDR3, as DNA: TGTGCCAGCAGCTTAAACATGGGTGAAAAACTGTTTTTT.

This chain joins TRBV7-9 and TRBJ1-1; no clear D gene. CDR1 and CDR2 (germline): SEHNR, FQNEAQ (reference sequence). The V end lost 1 base, the J end lost 6 bases, and 12 bases lay between the germline ends. This CDR3 has 14 amino acids. The DNA of the CDR3 is TGTGCCAGCAGCTTAGGGGAGGCCAACTCTGAAGCTTTCTTT. It codes for CASSLGEANSEAFF.

The chain joins TRBV10-3 to TRBJ2-2, with 9 bases that match TRBD1. This CDR3 has 14 residues. In germline, CDR1 is ENHRY, CDR2 SYGVKD. The trim removed 7 bases at V and 6 bases at J, leaving 6 bases unmatched. The CDR3 sequence is CAIMGQGVPGELFF. The CDR3 DNA reads TGTGCCATCATGGGACAGGGAGTTCCCGGGGAGCTGTTTTTT.

The genes are TRBV4-2 and TRBJ2-5; 7 bases are shared with TRBD2. The assigned J gene may be wrong: the sequence end matches TRBJ2-7 better. Germline V CDR1 and CDR2: LGHNA, YNFKEQ. This CDR3 has 17 residues. The CDR3 sequence is CASSQDKTSPLTYEQYF. CDR3 DNA sequence: TGTGCCAGCAGCCAAGATAAGACTAGCCCCCTCACCTACGAGCAGTACTTC.

V gene TRBV28 combines with J gene TRBJ1-4; a weak D match, TRBD1 (6 bases). V was cut by 6 bases and J by 3 bases, with 14 bases left in between. Germline assignment: CDR1 MDHEN and CDR2 SYDVKM. This CDR3 spans 15 amino acids. This CDR3 is CASRSTGLANEKLFF. Written as DNA, the CDR3 is TGTGCCAGCAGGTCTACAGGGTTGGCTAATGAAAAACTGTTTTTT.

There are a few counts of this clone. The chain is built from TRBV25-1 and TRBJ1-6; 9 positions agree with TRBD1. The CDR3 sequence is 14 residues long. Trimming at V came to 5 bases and at J to 5 bases, leaving 1 base not matched to a gene. Germline values: CDR1 MGHDK, CDR2 SYGVNS. The CDR3 region is CASSWDRDNSPLHF. The CDR3 DNA sequence: TGTGCCAGCAGTTGGGACAGGGATAATTCACCCCTCCACTTT.

The chain links TRBV7-2 to TRBJ2-3; D is ambiguous. This CDR3 contains 14 residues. Trimming took off 0 bases at V and 7 bases at J, with 11 bases between the two ends. The V gene's germline CDR1 is SGHTA and CDR2 FQGNSA. The CDR3 DNA reads as TGTGCCAGCAGCTTAGCGGCCCCGAGAAATACGCAGTATTTT. Its translation: CASSLAAPRNTQYF.

The chain couples TRBV4-1 to TRBJ2-1; D is possibly TRBD2 (6 bases). The CDR3 totals 17 residues. Germline CDR1 MGHRA, CDR2 YSYEKL. With 4 bases removed from V and 10 bases from J, the gap between germline ends came to 26 bases. CDR3 nucleotide sequence: TGCGCCAGCAGCCCCCTTTTTTTCCGGGAGACTGCCGAAGAGCAGTTCTTC. Translating gives CASSPLFFRETAEEQFF.

The J gene is TRBJ2-7, the V gene TRBV11-3, with TRBD1 identical over 10 bases. From germline, CDR1 is SGHNT and CDR2 YENEEA. This CDR3 contains 16 residues. Losses at the gene ends were 1 base for V and 5 bases for J; bases not matched to a gene: 8. In nucleotides, the CDR3 is TGTGCCAGCAGCTTAGGAGGGACAGGGGCGGTCCACGAGCAGTACTTC. It yields the protein CASSLGGTGAVHEQYF.

The gene calls are TRBV5-1 and TRBJ2-6; D unclear. V was trimmed by 2 bases and J by 3 bases, leaving 3 bases between them. This CDR3 has 13 residues. Germline CDR1 and CDR2: SGHRS and YFSETQ. The CDR3 sequence is CASSFVGANVLTF. As DNA, the CDR3 is TGCGCCAGCAGCTTCGTTGGGGCCAACGTCCTGACTTTC.